The T cell receptor beta chain described here comes from a study of CD8+ T cells in alopecia areata. Study conclusions and caveats: Normal scalp showed lower clonality than lesional scalp, especially alopecia totalis/universalis. Among the top 100, expanded CD8+ clones, as well as scalp clonality, were significantly decreased by tofacitinib. Resident alphabeta T-cell populations of normal skin are likewise subject to sequencing in scalp samples. Persistence during tofacitinib was seen for many expanded lesional clones in scalp and blood.

This CDR3 has 14 amino acids. The trim removed 6 bases at V and 5 bases at J, leaving 9 bases unmatched. CDR1 and CDR2 from the germline V gene are SEHNR and FQNEAQ (reference sequence). Concerning this clone itself: Its antigen remains unidentified.

The authors extracted RNA and reverse transcribed it into cDNA as the sequencing template. Sequencing used immunoSEQ multiplex PCR; TCRdb keeps in-frame clones, though not all of them. The top ten clones hold about 20% of a sample with 35,000 to 45,000 clones, around nine tenths of them seen once. Treatment given: oral pan-JAK inhibitor, 5-10 mg twice daily. The source is a human donor with alopecia areata. Here the sequenced sample was CD8+ T cells sorted from blood, taken at week 24, from a patient treated with tofacitinib. This sequence joins TRBV7-9 and TRBJ2-5; the match to TRBD1 covers 7 bases. The CDR3 DNA reads as TGTGCCAGCAGAACAGACAGGGAAATTGAGACCCAGTACTTC. Its translation is CASRTDREIETQYF.